This is a list of T cell receptor beta chains from one sample in a study of CD8 T cells in ankylosing spondylitis. MiXCR, applied by TCRdb to the 5' RACE reads, yields one record per CDR3 protein. The sample comprises 200,000 or so distinct CDR3 sequences, over 10% of which are singletons, and 11% rests with the top ten. Sample: blood, either unsorted or a sorted T cell fraction (not recorded which). These receptors came from a female donor with ankylosing spondylitis or in good health (not recorded which). Both conserved end residues are part of each CDR3. The D gene is left open where the match is weak. The listing skips clone size in some rows; elsewhere it reads once, few, many or a size class.

. | . | TRBJ1-5 | TRBV15 | CATSRDVGQPQHF | TGTGCCACCAGCAGAGATGTTGGCCAGCCCCAGCATTTT
many | . | TRBJ2-1 | TRBV29-1 | CSVVGINEQFF | TGCAGCGTTGTGGGTATCAATGAGCAGTTCTTC
many | . | TRBJ2-3 | TRBV4-2 | CASSQDSARDTQYF | TGTGCCAGCAGCCAAGATAGTGCTCGAGATACGCAGTATTTT
many | . | TRBJ1-1 | TRBV5-6 | CASSSTHLAEAFF | TGTGCCAGCAGCTCCACCCATCTAGCTGAAGCTTTCTTT
many | . | TRBJ1-5 | TRBV5-5 | CASSLTQDSRHQPQHF | TGTGCCAGCAGCTTGACTCAGGACAGCCGACATCAGCCCCAGCATTTT
. | TRBD2 | TRBJ2-2 | TRBV7-3 | CASRLAGNTGELFF | TGTGCCAGTCGACTAGCGGGAAACACCGGGGAGCTGTTTTTT
. | TRBD2 | TRBJ2-7 | TRBV30 | CAWRPDLWTSGRETYYEQYF | TGTGCCTGGAGGCCCGATCTCTGGACTAGCGGGAGAGAGACCTACTACGAGCAGTACTTC
. | . | TRBJ2-1 | TRBV12-3/TRBV12-4 | CASSSNLAAQFF | TGTGCCAGCAGTTCCAACTTAGCGGCTCAGTTCTTC
. | . | TRBJ2-5 | TRBV6-2/TRBV6-3 | CASSPILQETQYF | TGTGCCAGCAGTCCGATCCTACAAGAGACCCAGTACTTC
. | . | TRBJ1-1 | TRBV18 | CASSMVLVLDTEAFF | TGTGCCAGCTCTATGGTTTTGGTCTTGGACACTGAAGCTTTCTTT
many | TRBD2 | TRBJ2-3 | TRBV11-2 | CASSITSGQGGTQYF | TGTGCCAGCAGCATAACTAGCGGCCAGGGCGGTACGCAGTATTTT
. | . | TRBJ1-3 | TRBV10-3 | CAISESRSGTGNTIYF | TGTGCCATCAGTGAGTCCCGAAGTGGGACTGGAAACACCATATATTTT
. | . | TRBJ2-4 | TRBV7-8 | CASSLGTLAKNIQYF | TGTGCCAGCAGCTTAGGGACCTTAGCCAAAAACATTCAGTACTTC
. | . | TRBJ1-5 | TRBV19 | CASSHREDQPQHF | TGTGCCAGTAGTCATAGGGAGGATCAGCCCCAGCATTTT
many | . | TRBJ2-1 | TRBV27 | CASTNNEQFF | TGTGCCAGCACAAACAATGAGCAGTTCTTC